Given below is one T cell receptor beta chain in context. Its antigen is not known. The data stem from a study of T cells after posttransplantation cyclophosphamide. This CDR3 has 15 amino acids. The germline V and J ends were trimmed by 8 bases and 4 bases, with 22 bases remaining between them. Germline values: CDR1 SGDLS, CDR2 YYNGEE. Study results and caveats: Recipient CMV seropositivity and CMV reactivation strongly tracked TRB clonality.

Data came from immunoSEQ multiplex PCR; TCRdb stores just in-frame clones and leaves some out. Of approximately 4,000 clones listed, around 62% are singletons. The material sequenced was memory CD8+ T cells sorted from blood. This TCR was recovered from a man younger than 45 in good health and a related stem cell transplant donor. The chain recombines TRBV9 with TRBJ2-7, with unresolved D. The CDR3 loop reads CASFFKQKTAYEQYF. The CDR3 DNA follows: TGTGCCAGTTTCTTCAAACAGAAGACGGCATACGAGCAGTACTTC.